This passage covers 10 T cell receptor beta chains from one sample sequenced in a study of T cells after posttransplantation cyclophosphamide. Cyclophosphamide on days +3 and +4 followed busulfan-fludarabine conditioning and a marrow graft. Measured with immunoSEQ multiplex PCR; TCRdb has only the in-frame clones, and not every one. This sample has more than 9,000 clones, with around nine tenths found just once. This material consisted of CD4+ T cells sorted from PBMCs, taken after allogeneic stem cell transplant with posttransplant cyclophosphamide. These receptors came from a young adult male patient who received an allogeneic stem cell transplant from a related donor, was CMV-positive, and had acute GVHD only. Some T cells may be graft donor cells.

The V gene is TRBV7-2, the J gene TRBJ2-1; D is possibly TRBD2 (6 bases). Germline lookup yields CDR1 SGHTA and CDR2 FQGNSA. With 5 bases removed from V and 7 bases from J, the gap between germline ends came to 9 bases. The CDR3 is 12 residues long. Written as DNA, the CDR3 is TGTGCCAGCAGCACAGGACTAAATGAGCAGTTCTTC. It translates to CASSTGLNEQFF.

This sequence joins TRBV6-1 and TRBJ1-2, with TRBD1 as a possible D gene (5 bases). Germline CDR1 reads MNHNS; CDR2 reads SASEGT. V lost 2 bases, J lost 4 bases, and 11 bases lay in between. This CDR3 is built from 14 residues. CDR3 sequence: CASSESGGSYGYTF. CDR3 coding DNA: TGTGCCAGCAGTGAAAGCGGGGGGTCCTATGGCTACACCTTC.

This clone came up a few times. DNA of the CDR3: TGTGCCAGCAGCCCGGACAGGTTCAGCGGAGGAAACACCATATATTTT. Protein sequence: CASSPDRFSGGNTIYF. The rearrangement uses TRBV7-2 and TRBJ1-3, with 7 bases matching TRBD1. J lost 4 bases, V lost 5 bases, and 11 bases had no gene match. The CDR3 spans 16 residues. CDR1 and CDR2 (germline): SGHTA, FQGNSA. The variable domain in full, completed from reference TRBV7-2 and TRBJ1-3, reads GAGVSQSPSNKVTEKGKDVELRCDPISGHTALYWYRQSLGQGLEFLIYFQGNSAPDKSGLPSDRFSAERTGGSVSTLTIQRTQQEDSAVYLCASSPDRFSGGNTIYFGEGSWLTVV.

The chain recombines TRBV28 with TRBJ1-1; tentatively, D is TRBD1 (5 bases). CDR1 is MDHEN and CDR2 is SYDVKM in the germline V gene. The length of the CDR3 is 15 residues. Between the trimmed V and J ends, which lost 6 bases and 4 bases, there was a span of 18 bases. CDR3 protein: CASSKPLDTGTEAFF. The DNA of the CDR3 is TGTGCCAGCAGCAAACCCCTGGACACTGGCACTGAAGCTTTCTTT.

CDR3 DNA: TGCGCCAGCAGCCAAGAACCCGGAGCGGGGGGCCGCACAGATACGCAGTATTTT. Translated: CASSQEPGAGGRTDTQYF. The V gene is TRBV4-3, the J gene TRBJ2-3; TRBD2 agrees at 9 bases. The length of the CDR3 is 18 residues. From germline, CDR1 is LGHNA and CDR2 YSLEER. Trimming at V came to 0 bases and at J to 1 base, leaving 8 bases not matched to a gene.

This clone was picked up a small number of times. This chain connects TRBV6-1 to TRBJ2-3; D is unclear. V was pared by 0 bases and J by 4 bases, with 11 bases between. The CDR3 has 15 residues. Germline V gene data show CDR1 as MNHNS and CDR2 as SASEGT. CDR3 residues: CASSEARSNPDTQYF. The DNA of the CDR3 is TGTGCCAGCAGTGAAGCGCGGTCCAACCCAGATACGCAGTATTTT.

V and J are TRBV18 and TRBJ1-1, with 9 nucleotides matching TRBD1. The V segment lost 0 bases and the J segment 1 base; nucleotides outside the gene matches: 6. Germline V gives CDR1 KGHSH, CDR2 LQKENI. This CDR3 comprises 17 residues. CDR3 nucleotides: TGTGCCAGCTCACCACCGGTGGGACAGGGAAAGAACACTGAAGCTTTCTTT. Its translation: CASSPPVGQGKNTEAFF.

The chain is built from TRBV5-1 and TRBJ2-2; D is unclear. V was shortened by 9 bases and J by 2 bases, with 14 bases between the two germline ends. Germline loops: CDR1 SGHRS, CDR2 YFSETQ. This CDR3 has 14 amino acids. CDR3 residues: CATRGRPNTGELFF. Here the CDR3 DNA reads TGCGCCACAAGAGGTAGACCAAACACCGGGGAGCTGTTTTTT.

J is TRBJ2-3 and V is TRBV5-1; no firm D call. The CDR3 length is 16 residues. Trimming removed 2 bases from V and 1 base from J, with 14 bases in between. CDR1 and CDR2 (germline): SGHRS, YFSETQ. The DNA for the CDR3 is TGCGCCAGCAGCTTTTTGTTCGGGTCACGCACAGATACGCAGTATTTT. It translates to CASSFLFGSRTDTQYF.

The chain combines TRBV12-5 with TRBJ2-5; 7 positions match TRBD2. This CDR3 is built from 14 residues. The germline V gene encodes CDR1 LGHNT and CDR2 FRNRAP. V shed 0 bases, J shed 5 bases, and the junction held 3 bases outside the gene matches. CDR3 DNA sequence: TGTGCTAGTGGTTTGGTAAACGGGGGGGAGACCCAGTACTTC. Residues: CASGLVNGGETQYF. The whole variable domain, remainder taken from reference TRBV12-5 and TRBJ2-5, is DARVTQTPRHKVTEMGQEVTMRCQPILGHNTVFWYRQTMMQGLELLAYFRNRAPLDDSGMPKDRFSAEMPDATLATLKIQPSEPRDSAVYFCASGLVNGGETQYFGPGTRLLVL.